Listed below are T cell receptor beta chains from one sample, sequenced in a study of OX40 agonist ivuxolimab in advanced cancers. Method: immunoSEQ multiplex PCR; TCRdb's copy keeps in-frame clones and lacks some. The data contain fewer than 30,000 clones, more than 70% of them singletons. Sequenced here: CD4+ or CD8+ T cells sorted from blood, sampled in a trial of the OX40 agonist ivuxolimab. The receptors shown here come from an adult with an advanced solid tumor such as melanoma, head and neck, liver or kidney cancer. Both conserved end residues are part of each CDR3. A D gene is named only where the DNA matches it firmly. Size is omitted from some rows. Given values are once, few, many or a class for expanded clones.

clone size	V gene	D gene	J gene	CDR3 DNA	CDR3 protein
once	TRBV4-3	NA	TRBJ2-7	TGCGCCAGCAGCCAAGATCCCAGTTTAGCCTACGAGCAGTACTTC	CASSQDPSLAYEQYF
NA	TRBV9	NA	TRBJ1-2	TGTGCCAGCAGCCCTCAGAACGGTGAGGGCTACACCTTC	CASSPQNGEGYTF
NA	TRBV9	TRBD1	TRBJ1-1	TGTGCCAGCAGCGACGGACAGGGACGTACTGAAGCTTTCTTT	CASSDGQGRTEAFF
NA	TRBV10-2	NA	TRBJ1-6	TGCGCCAGCAGTGAGTCACTGACAACTTATAATTCACCCCTCCACTTT	CASSESLTTYNSPLHF
NA	TRBV11-3	TRBD2	TRBJ2-1	TGTGCCAGCAGCTTAGGGGGACTAGCGGGAGGCATGGGGTTCTTC	CASSLGGLAGGMGFF
NA	TRBV19	NA	TRBJ2-1	TGTGCCAGTAGTATTACCGGGACCTACAATGAGCAGTTCTTC	CASSITGTYNEQFF
NA	TRBV7-6	NA	TRBJ2-2	TGTGCCAGCAGCTTGTTTGCCTTTGGACTCCTCCAAGGCGGGGAGCTGTTTTTT	CASSLFAFGLLQGGELFF
NA	TRBV7-2	NA	TRBJ1-2	TGTGCCAGCAGCCAGAGGACAGTTTCTTATGGCTACACCTTC	CASSQRTVSYGYTF
NA	TRBV25-1	NA	TRBJ1-3	TGTGCCAGCAGTGACGTGGTATCTGGAAACACCATATATTTT	CASSDVVSGNTIYF
NA	TRBV7-9	NA	TRBJ1-1	TGTGCCAGCAGCACGGCAGGACAGGAAGCTTTCTTT	CASSTAGQEAFF
NA	TRBV4-3	TRBD2	TRBJ2-7	TGCGCCAGCAGCCAAATAGCGGGTTTCTCCTACGAGCAGTACTTC	CASSQIAGFSYEQYF
NA	TRBV29-1	TRBD1	TRBJ2-1	TGCAGCGTTGAAAGACAGGGCAATGAGCAGTTCTTC	CSVERQGNEQFF
NA	TRBV5-6	TRBD2	TRBJ2-7	TGTGCCAGCAGCAAGACTAGCGGGGGGCCCGCCTACGAGCAGTACTTC	CASSKTSGGPAYEQYF
NA	TRBV6-5	NA	TRBJ2-1	TGTGCCAGCAGTTTCCGGGAGCACGATGAGCAGTTCTTC	CASSFREHDEQFF
once	TRBV27	NA	TRBJ1-6	TGTGCCAGCATGCCCCAGGGGACGGAGTCACCCCTCCACTTT	CASMPQGTESPLHF
few	TRBV4-1	NA	TRBJ2-7	TGCGCCAGCAGCGCCGTACAGTCAAACTACGAGCAGTACTTC	CASSAVQSNYEQYF
NA	TRBV7-6	NA	TRBJ1-5	TGTGCCAGCAGCTTATCAGGGGTAAATCAGCCCCAGCATTTT	CASSLSGVNQPQHF
once	TRBV2	TRBD2	TRBJ2-3	TGTGCCAGCTGTTCCGGACTAGCGGCCACAGATACGCAGTATTTT	CASCSGLAATDTQYF
NA	TRBV12-5	NA	TRBJ2-1	TGTGCTAGTGGAGTCCCGGGACATAACAATGAGCAGTTCTTC	CASGVPGHNNEQFF
NA	TRBV5-6	TRBD1	TRBJ2-7	TGTGCCAGCACGTGGACAGGGGAACACGAGCAGTACTTC	CASTWTGEHEQYF
NA	TRBV10-1	TRBD1	TRBJ1-2	TGCGCCAGCAGTGAGCTAATGGGACAGGATGGCTACACCTTC	CASSELMGQDGYTF
NA	TRBV7-2	NA	TRBJ2-3	TGTGCCAGCAGCTTTCAGAGGGAGGGGGGCACAGATACGCAGTATTTT	CASSFQREGGTDTQYF
NA	TRBV11-1	NA	TRBJ2-7	TGTGCCAGCAGCTTAGCCCCAATCAACTACGAGCAGTACTTC	CASSLAPINYEQYF
NA	TRBV10-3	NA	TRBJ2-7	TGTGCCACCTTAGCGGATACTACGAGCGAGCAGTACTTC	CATLADTTSEQYF
NA	TRBV16	NA	TRBJ2-2	TGTGCCAGCAGTCTCCTGGTTGGGGGGACCAACACCGGGGAGCTGTTTTTT	CASSLLVGGTNTGELFF
NA	TRBV11-3	TRBD2	TRBJ2-7	TGTGCCAGCAGTCAGACTAGCGGGACAGTTTACGAGCAGTACTTC	CASSQTSGTVYEQYF
NA	TRBV6-5	TRBD2	TRBJ2-7	TGTGCCAGCAGTTCCTATAGCGGGAACAACGAGCAGTACTTC	CASSSYSGNNEQYF
NA	TRBV25-1	TRBD1	TRBJ2-7	TGTGCCAGCAGTCCGGACAGGGCGGGGAATTACGAGCAGTACTTC	CASSPDRAGNYEQYF
NA	TRBV4-1	NA	TRBJ1-4	TGCGCCAGCAGCCACCCCCGCGAGAGGGGAGCTAATGAAAAACTGTTTTTT	CASSHPRERGANEKLFF
NA	TRBV11-2	TRBD1	TRBJ1-2	TGTGCCAGCAGTGTTGGACAGGGGACCGGCGGCTACACCTTC	CASSVGQGTGGYTF
NA	TRBV15	NA	TRBJ2-7	TGTGCCACCAGCAGCGGCGTGGGGGGGCCGTACGAGCAGTACTTC	CATSSGVGGPYEQYF